Below, 27 T cell receptor beta chains from the same sample are listed, as sequenced in a study of blood T cell repertoires in COVID-19. Clones were read by immunoSEQ multiplex PCR, and TCRdb kept only the in-frame ones, dropping some. Among about 110,000 clones listed, 76% were seen once. The sequenced sample was peripheral blood. The source of these receptors is a man older than 75 with COVID-19, enrolled during active disease.

This clone was seen a few times. The chain's CDR3 is CASTIQASGRSRQFF. CDR3 DNA: TGTGCCAGCACCATACAGGCTAGCGGGAGAAGTAGGCAGTTCTTC. The rearrangement links TRBV28 to TRBJ2-1, with TRBD2 matching over 10 bases. Germline CDR1 and CDR2: MDHEN and SYDVKM. The CDR3 runs to 15 residues. With 7 bases clipped from V and 12 bases from J, the junction kept 15 bases outside the gene matches. Filled out from reference TRBV28 and TRBJ2-1, the complete variable domain reads DVKVTQSSRYLVKRTGEKVFLECVQDMDHENMFWYRQDPGLGLRLIYFSYDVKMKEKGDIPEGYSVSREKKERFSLILESASTNQTSMYLCASTIQASGRSRQFFGPGTRLTVL.

This clone was counted between two and nine times. The rearrangement uses TRBV3-1 (or the pseudogene TRBV3-2) and TRBJ2-3; tentatively, D is TRBD2 (5 bases). The V end lost 4 bases, the J end lost 1 base, and 18 bases lay between the germline ends. Germline-derived CDR1 and CDR2 are LGHDT and YNNKEL (reference sequence). The CDR3 sequence is 17 residues long. DNA of the CDR3: TGTGCCAGCAGCCTGGACCGGACTTCCTTAGGCACAGATACGCAGTATTTT. Its translation is CASSLDRTSLGTDTQYF.

The chain carries TRBV14 and TRBJ2-1; a weak D match, TRBD2 (6 bases). Looked up from germline, CDR1 is SGHDN and CDR2 is FVKESK. The CDR3 runs 16 residues. Trimming cost V 0 bases and J 0 bases, with 9 bases left between them. This chain's CDR3 is CASSQDRGSSYNEQFF. The CDR3 nucleotides are TGTGCCAGCAGCCAAGACCGGGGGAGCTCCTACAATGAGCAGTTCTTC.

The chain recombines TRBV28 with TRBJ2-7; weak D call: TRBD1 (6 bases). From germline, CDR1 is MDHEN and CDR2 SYDVKM. The CDR3 has 14 amino acids. The V and J ends lost 6 bases and 3 bases respectively, with 15 bases between them. CDR3 bases: TGTGCCAGCAGCAATCGGGACAAAGACTACGAGCAGTACTTC. As protein: CASSNRDKDYEQYF.

The chain joins TRBV5-1 to TRBJ2-3, with 8 bases lining up with TRBD1. CDR3 length equals 15 residues. Per the germline V gene, CDR1 is SGHRS and CDR2 is YFSETQ. Germline trimming cut 4 bases from V and 2 bases from J; bases unmatched to any gene: 6. CDR3 DNA sequence: TGCGCCAGCAGCGTACTACAGGGGGACACAGATACGCAGTATTTT. Protein product: CASSVLQGDTDTQYF.

The table lists this clone with a few counts. V usage is TRBV18 and J usage is TRBJ1-2; D not certain. Trimming removed 3 bases at V and 6 bases at J, with 11 bases between. This CDR3 is 13 amino acids long. The germline gives CDR1 KGHSH, CDR2 LQKENI. CDR3 sequence (DNA): TGTGCCAGCTCACCCGAGGCGGGCCATGGCTACACCTTC. Protein sequence: CASSPEAGHGYTF.

The rearrangement uses TRBV7-8 and TRBJ1-2; D might be TRBD1 (6 bases). The CDR3 is made up of 18 amino acids. Looked up from germline, CDR1 is SGHVS and CDR2 is FQNEAQ. The V end lost 0 bases, the J end lost 2 bases, and 19 bases lay between the germline ends. This chain's CDR3 is CASSLARLGQGRNYGYTF. The CDR3 DNA is TGTGCCAGCAGCTTAGCGAGATTGGGGCAGGGGCGCAACTATGGCTACACCTTC.

The V and J genes are TRBV11-2 and TRBJ1-1; TRBD1 aligns across 8 bases. CDR3 length: 16 amino acids. V trimming: 6 bases; J trimming: 1 base; junction bases outside the gene matches: 10. Germline V gives CDR1 SGHAT, CDR2 FQNNGV. The DNA of the CDR3 is TGTGCCAGCAGTCCCACCCGAACAGGGGGGAACACTGAAGCTTTCTTT. Translating gives CASSPTRTGGNTEAFF.

The chain employs TRBV7-8 and TRBJ1-5; 10 nucleotides line up with TRBD1. Looked up from germline, CDR1 is SGHVS and CDR2 is FQNEAQ. The junction had 12 bases not matched to a gene; V was cut back by 5 bases and J by 5 bases. The CDR3 has 17 residues. The CDR3 nucleotides are TGTGCCAGCAGCCCCCCCCGCTGGGACAGGGGCGATCAGCCCCAGCATTTT. This sequence encodes CASSPPRWDRGDQPQHF.

This clone showed up just once. The V and J genes are TRBV19 and TRBJ1-4, with 8 nucleotides matching TRBD1. V lost 6 bases, J lost 8 bases, and 8 bases stayed unmatched. The CDR3 totals 14 residues. Germline loops: CDR1 LNHDA, CDR2 SQIVND (reference sequence). CDR3 bases: TGTGCCAGTAGGATACAGGGGGGAGAGGAAAAACTGTTTTTT. Amino acids: CASRIQGGEEKLFF.

The genes are TRBV28 and TRBJ1-1; maybe TRBD1 (5 bases). CDR3 size: 15 residues. Germline CDR1 is MDHEN and CDR2 is SYDVKM. Trimming took off 3 bases at V and 4 bases at J, with 15 bases between the two ends. As DNA, the CDR3 is TGTGCCAGCAGTTTTTATTTCCTAGGGGCCACTGAAGCTTTCTTT. This gives the protein CASSFYFLGATEAFF.

This chain links TRBV28 with TRBJ2-7; tentatively, D is TRBD2 (6 bases). The V gene lost 2 bases and the J gene lost 3 bases, with 17 bases spanning the gap. The germline gives CDR1 MDHEN, CDR2 SYDVKM. This CDR3 contains 16 residues. CDR3 in DNA: TGTGCCAGCAGTTTAGAGATCGCCGGGGGATTCTACGAGCAGTACTTC. It translates to CASSLEIAGGFYEQYF. Full variable domain (missing parts from reference TRBV28 and TRBJ2-7): DVKVTQSSRYLVKRTGEKVFLECVQDMDHENMFWYRQDPGLGLRLIYFSYDVKMKEKGDIPEGYSVSREKKERFSLILESASTNQTSMYLCASSLEIAGGFYEQYFGPGTRLTVT.

The CDR3 bases are TGTGCCAGCAGTACATATAGCGGGAGGGGGAAGACCCAGTACTTC. This translates into CASSTYSGRGKTQYF. This chain connects TRBV27 to TRBJ2-5; 11 nucleotides agree with TRBD2. V shed 5 bases and J 6 bases; nucleotides not matched to a gene: 8. Germline V gene data show CDR1 as MNHEY and CDR2 as SMNVEV (reference sequence). The CDR3 runs to 15 residues.

This chain connects TRBV29-1 to TRBJ2-5, with D tentatively TRBD2 (7 bases). This CDR3 spans 14 amino acids. CDR1 and CDR2 (germline): SQVTM, ANQGSEA. The ends were cut back, 5 bases at V and 4 bases at J, with 17 bases in the middle. CDR3 loop: CSVSGGMLRETQYF. CDR3 bases: TGCAGCGTTTCGGGGGGCATGTTGCGAGAGACCCAGTACTTC. The full variable domain, its missing parts supplied by reference TRBV29-1 and TRBJ2-5, is SAVISQKPSRDICQRGTSLTIQCQVDSQVTMMFWYRQQPGQSLTLIATANQGSEATYESGFVIDKFPISRPNLTFSTLTVSNMSPEDSSIYLCSVSGGMLRETQYFGPGTRLLVL.

CDR3 in amino acids: CASSLGGPYEQYF. DNA of the CDR3: TGTGCCAGCAGCTTGGGGGGCCCCTACGAGCAGTACTTC. V is TRBV5-4 and J is TRBJ2-7; maybe TRBD1 (5 bases). The V gene's germline CDR1 is SGHNT and CDR2 YYREEE (reference sequence). V was trimmed by 0 bases and J by 2 bases, leaving 6 bases between them. The CDR3 spans 13 residues.

The CDR3 protein is CARPLSHGQGSGANVLTF. CDR3 in DNA: TGTGCCAGACCCCTGTCCCACGGCCAGGGATCTGGGGCCAACGTCCTGACTTTC. This chain connects TRBV19 to TRBJ2-6; D perhaps matches TRBD1 (5 bases). The germline V gene encodes CDR1 LNHDA and CDR2 SQIVND (reference sequence). The V gene lost 9 bases and the J gene lost 1 base, with 22 bases spanning the gap. The CDR3 length is 18 residues. The full variable domain, rest sourced from reference TRBV19 and TRBJ2-6, is DGGITQSPKYLFRKEGQNVTLSCEQNLNHDAMYWYRQDPGQGLRLIYYSQIVNDFQKGDIAEGYSVSREKKESFPLTVTSAQKNPTAFYLCARPLSHGQGSGANVLTFGAGSRLTVL.

The chain uses TRBV7-9 and TRBJ1-2; TRBD1 matches at 8 bases. J lost 4 bases, V lost 4 bases, and 8 bases had no gene match. The V gene's germline CDR1 is SEHNR and CDR2 FQNEAQ (reference sequence). The CDR3 has 15 amino acids. The CDR3 nucleotides are TGTGCCAGCAGCTCGGGGACAGGCGATTCCTATGGCTACACCTTC. Its translation: CASSSGTGDSYGYTF.

The chain joins TRBV7-9 to TRBJ2-7; D is ambiguous. Looked up from germline, CDR1 is SEHNR and CDR2 is FQNEAQ (reference sequence). Trimming stripped 2 bases from V and 4 bases from J, with 6 bases between. This CDR3 spans 12 amino acids. This CDR3 reads CASSLSAYEQYF. The CDR3 nucleotides are TGTGCCAGCAGCTTAAGTGCGTACGAGCAGTACTTC.

V and J are TRBV5-8 and TRBJ2-3, with 9 bases matching TRBD1. V lost 2 bases, J lost 2 bases, and 6 bases stayed unmatched. The CDR3 is 16 amino acids. From germline, CDR1 is SGHTS and CDR2 YDEGEE. For the CDR3, the DNA is TGTGCCAGCAGCTTAGGACAGGGGTTCGACACAGATACGCAGTATTTT. It translates to CASSLGQGFDTDTQYF.

In this sample, this clone turned up once. Here the CDR3 reads CASSLGVGGSLNEQFF. CDR3 DNA: TGTGCCAGCAGTTTAGGCGTAGGGGGCTCACTGAATGAGCAGTTCTTC. The genes are TRBV27 and TRBJ2-1; 7 nucleotides match TRBD1. The ends lost 2 bases at V and 7 bases at J; junction bases unmatched: 11. Per the germline V gene, CDR1 is MNHEY and CDR2 is SMNVEV (reference sequence). The CDR3 sequence is 16 residues long.

V is TRBV5-1 and J is TRBJ1-3; weak D call: TRBD1 (6 bases). Germline V gene sequence: CDR1 SGHRS, CDR2 YFSETQ. The CDR3 extends over 16 amino acids. V was cut by 0 bases and J by 4 bases, with 14 bases left in between. The CDR3 protein is CASSLAPGARGNTIYF. The CDR3 bases are TGCGCCAGCAGCTTGGCCCCAGGGGCGCGAGGAAACACCATATATTTT.

The rearrangement joins TRBV28 to TRBJ2-1; D remains unclear. The CDR3 spans 13 residues. The V gene lost 5 bases and the J gene lost 12 bases, with 17 bases spanning the gap. The germline CDR1 and CDR2 sequences are MDHEN and SYDVKM. DNA for the CDR3: TGTGCCAGCAGTCCCCCTCGCGCCACCGGGCAGTTCTTC. Translation: CASSPPRATGQFF. The whole variable domain, remainder taken from reference TRBV28 and TRBJ2-1, is DVKVTQSSRYLVKRTGEKVFLECVQDMDHENMFWYRQDPGLGLRLIYFSYDVKMKEKGDIPEGYSVSREKKERFSLILESASTNQTSMYLCASSPPRATGQFFGPGTRLTVL.

V gene TRBV9 combines with J gene TRBJ2-6; D is unclear. The CDR3 loop spans 14 amino acids. Trimming shortened V by 0 bases and J by 4 bases, and 5 bases separated the two germline ends. Germline assignment: CDR1 SGDLS and CDR2 YYNGEE. DNA for the CDR3: TGTGCCAGCAGCGTAGATACAGGGGCCAACGTCCTGACTTTC. It yields the protein CASSVDTGANVLTF.

The chain is built from TRBV2 and TRBJ1-5, with 7 bases identical to TRBD1. This CDR3 region has 15 residues. CDR1 SNHLY and CDR2 FYNNEI come from the germline V gene. Trimming took 6 bases from V and 2 from J; bases not matched to a gene: 7. CDR3 in amino acids: CASRRGGGGNQPQHF. The CDR3 nucleotides are TGTGCCAGCAGACGAGGGGGCGGTGGCAATCAGCCCCAGCATTTT.

The CDR3 bases are TGTGCCAGCAGTTACGCCTGGGGGAGGGAGAACGGCTACACCTTC. Protein sequence: CASSYAWGRENGYTF. The chain links TRBV6-5 to TRBJ1-2, with D perhaps TRBD1 (5 bases). V lost 2 bases to trimming and J lost 8 bases, with 18 bases between them. Germline loops: CDR1 MNHEY, CDR2 SVGAGI. The CDR3 consists of 15 residues.

The J gene is TRBJ2-1, the V gene TRBV5-1; the match to TRBD2 covers 11 bases. CDR3 length: 19 residues. Per the germline V gene, CDR1 is SGHRS and CDR2 is YFSETQ. Unmatched junction bases numbered 17, after V lost 4 bases and J lost 5 bases. DNA for the CDR3: TGCGCCAGCAGCCGTCAGGGGGCCCTAGCGGGAGGAGGGGACAATGAGCAGTTCTTC. This codes for CASSRQGALAGGGDNEQFF.

This chain connects TRBV3-1 (or the pseudogene TRBV3-2) to TRBJ2-7, with TRBD2 identical over 8 bases. The CDR3 spans 16 residues. Looked up from germline, CDR1 is LGHDT and CDR2 is YNNKEL (reference sequence). V trimming: 0 bases; J trimming: 4 bases; junction bases outside the gene matches: 8. The CDR3 here is CASSQDGGTRIYEQYF. CDR3 DNA: TGTGCCAGCAGCCAAGATGGGGGGACTAGAATATACGAGCAGTACTTC.